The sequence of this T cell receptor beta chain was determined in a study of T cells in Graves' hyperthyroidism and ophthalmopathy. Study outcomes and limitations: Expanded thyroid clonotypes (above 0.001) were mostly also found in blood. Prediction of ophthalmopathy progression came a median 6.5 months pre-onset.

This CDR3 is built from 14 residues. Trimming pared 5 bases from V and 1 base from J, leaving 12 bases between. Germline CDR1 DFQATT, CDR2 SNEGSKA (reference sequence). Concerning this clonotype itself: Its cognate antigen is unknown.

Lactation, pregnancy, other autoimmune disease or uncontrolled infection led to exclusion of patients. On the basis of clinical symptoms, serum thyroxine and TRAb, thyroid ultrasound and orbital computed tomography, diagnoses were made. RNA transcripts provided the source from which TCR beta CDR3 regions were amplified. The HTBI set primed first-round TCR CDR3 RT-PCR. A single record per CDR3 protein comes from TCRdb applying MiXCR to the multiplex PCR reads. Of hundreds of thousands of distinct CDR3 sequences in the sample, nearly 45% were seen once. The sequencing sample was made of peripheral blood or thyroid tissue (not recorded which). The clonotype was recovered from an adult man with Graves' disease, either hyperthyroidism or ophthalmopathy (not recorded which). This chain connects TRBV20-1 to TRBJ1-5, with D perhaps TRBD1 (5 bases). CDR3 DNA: TGCAGTGCTGAGGGGCCCGGAAGCAATCAGCCCCAGCATTTT. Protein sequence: CSAEGPGSNQPQHF.